Below, 3 T cell receptor beta chains from the same sample are listed, as sequenced in a study of blood T cell repertoires in COVID-19. Data came from immunoSEQ multiplex PCR; TCRdb stores just in-frame clones and leaves some out. The sample contains about 90,000 clones, 75% to 90% of which appear only once. The sequencing sample was made of peripheral blood. Receptors originate from a man older than 75 with active or convalescent COVID-19.

V gene TRBV11-1 combines with J gene TRBJ1-1; D is uncertain. This CDR3 is built from 14 residues. Germline V lookup: CDR1 SGHAT, CDR2 FQDESV (reference sequence). V shed 2 bases and J shed 1 base, with 8 bases lying between them. The CDR3 reads CASSLIGGNTEAFF. Written as DNA, the CDR3 is TGTGCCAGCAGCTTAATCGGCGGGAACACTGAAGCTTTCTTT. Full variable domain (missing parts from reference TRBV11-1 and TRBJ1-1): EAEVAQSPRYKITEKSQAVAFWCDPISGHATLYWYRQILGQGPELLVQFQDESVVDDSQLPKDRFSAERLKGVDSTLKIQPAELGDSAMYLCASSLIGGNTEAFFGQGTRLTVV.

The chain uses TRBV11-3 and TRBJ2-2; 7 nucleotides agree with TRBD2. V was pared by 5 bases and J by 7 bases, with 7 bases of the junction left unmatched. Germline CDR1 reads SGHNT; CDR2 reads YENEEA. CDR3 length equals 14 residues. The CDR3 loop is CASSVGLPGGELFF. The CDR3 DNA is TGTGCCAGCAGCGTGGGACTACCGGGCGGGGAGCTGTTTTTT. Together with reference TRBV11-3 and TRBJ2-2, the CDR3 gives the full variable domain: EAGVVQSPRYKIIEKKQPVAFWCNPISGHNTLYWYLQNLGQGPELLIRYENEEAVDDSQLPKDRFSAERLKGVDSTLKIQPAELGDSAVYLCASSVGLPGGELFFGEGSRLTVL.

This chain links TRBV19 with TRBJ1-2, with D possibly TRBD1 on 6 matching bases. Trimming took 3 bases from V and 7 from J, leaving 12 bases between them. Germline CDR1 reads LNHDA; CDR2 reads SQIVND (reference sequence). The CDR3 sequence is 13 residues long. Here the CDR3 DNA reads TGTGCCAGTAGTATCCTCAGGGGACGTGGCTACACCTTC. This encodes CASSILRGRGYTF.